These 20 T cell receptor beta chains were all obtained from the same sample, sequenced in a study of T-cell reconstitution after alpha-beta-depleted transplantation in children. Unique molecular identifiers were incorporated when the TCRbeta library was constructed. TCRdb called the PCR reads again in MiXCR, with one record for every CDR3 protein. The sample shows about 590,000 distinct CDR3 sequences, 13% of them seen only once. Sequenced here: PBMCs, mostly from graft donor cells, sampled 360 days after TCRalphabeta/CD19-depleted stem cell transplant. These receptors all stem from a male patient aged 10 to 17 who had a stem cell transplant for acute myeloid leukemia, so the T cells may come from the graft donor.

This clonotype was picked up a small number of times. This chain connects TRBV5-1 to TRBJ2-1; 8 bases are shared with TRBD2. Germline V gene sequence: CDR1 SGHRS, CDR2 YFSETQ. Trimming took 4 bases from V and 2 from J; bases not matched to a gene: 2. The CDR3 is 14 residues long. The CDR3 nucleotides read TGCGCCAGCAGCGGGCGGGAGGCCTACAATGAGCAGTTCTTC. Protein product: CASSGREAYNEQFF.

The chain uses TRBV7-6 and TRBJ2-7, with TRBD1 identical over 9 bases. V lost 5 bases to trimming and J lost 5 bases; unmatched junction nucleotides: 7. The CDR3 contains 14 residues. Germline loops: CDR1 SGHVS, CDR2 FNYEAQ. The CDR3 is CASSRWGQGNEQYF. The DNA for the CDR3 is TGTGCCAGCAGCCGGTGGGGACAGGGCAACGAGCAGTACTTC.

This clonotype has just a few counts. The gene calls are TRBV6-5 and TRBJ2-3; tentatively, D is TRBD2 (5 bases). CDR3 length: 12 residues. V lost 6 bases to trimming and J lost 4 bases, with 8 bases between them. Germline CDR1 MNHEY, CDR2 SVGAGI. The CDR3 region is CASSRGSDTQYF. In nucleotides, the CDR3 is TGTGCCAGCAGCCGAGGGTCAGATACGCAGTATTTT.

This clonotype was counted between two and nine times. The gene calls are TRBV28 and TRBJ2-1; D is uncertain. V was cut by 5 bases and J by 7 bases, with 9 bases left in between. Per germline, CDR1 MDHEN and CDR2 SYDVKM. The CDR3 loop spans 12 amino acids. The CDR3 protein is CASSPLENEQFF. CDR3 DNA: TGTGCCAGCAGTCCCCTGGAGAATGAGCAGTTCTTC.

The table lists this clonotype with a few counts. CDR3 region: CSAWTDYNYTF. The CDR3 bases are TGCAGTGCTTGGACAGACTACAACTACACCTTC. The V gene is TRBV20-1, the J gene TRBJ1-2; TRBD1 might be the D (6 bases). Germline lookup yields CDR1 DFQATT and CDR2 SNEGSKA (reference sequence). Trimming pared 5 bases from V and 10 bases from J, leaving 14 bases between. The CDR3 contains 11 residues.

This clonotype was seen many times. The gene calls are TRBV12-3 or TRBV12-4 and TRBJ2-5; D is unclear. The CDR3 is 13 amino acids. Trimming pared 5 bases from V and 2 bases from J, leaving 9 bases between. This CDR3 is CASSQEIQETQYF. The DNA for the CDR3 is TGTGCCAGCAGTCAGGAGATTCAAGAGACCCAGTACTTC.

V usage is TRBV5-1 and J usage is TRBJ2-7; 10 bases align to TRBD2. With 4 bases clipped from V and 3 bases from J, the junction kept 7 bases outside the gene matches. CDR1 is SGHRS and CDR2 is YFSETQ in the germline V gene. CDR3 length: 15 amino acids. Here the CDR3 reads CASSPGLAVNYEQYF. In nucleotides, the CDR3 is TGCGCCAGCAGCCCAGGACTAGCGGTCAACTACGAGCAGTACTTC.

The chain has TRBV25-1 and TRBJ2-3; 7 bases agree with TRBD2. The germline V gene encodes CDR1 MGHDK and CDR2 SYGVNS. The V gene end was trimmed by 5 bases and the J gene end by 6 bases; junction bases not matched to a gene: 8. CDR3 length: 14 residues. The chain's CDR3 is CASSQSGMDDTQYF. The DNA of the CDR3 is TGTGCCAGCAGTCAAAGCGGGATGGATGATACGCAGTATTTT.

This clonotype was recorded many times. J is TRBJ2-1 and V is TRBV12-3 or TRBV12-4; D unresolved. Trimming shortened V by 0 bases and J by 7 bases, and 13 bases separated the two germline ends. This CDR3 is built from 15 residues. The CDR3 region has the DNA TGTGCCAGCAGTTTAGCGGGTGGCCCTAGTAATGAGCAGTTCTTC. This sequence encodes CASSLAGGPSNEQFF.

This chain uses TRBV19 with TRBJ1-5; perhaps TRBD1 as D (6 bases). There are 16 residues in the CDR3. Germline values: CDR1 LNHDA, CDR2 SQIVND (reference sequence). V lost 6 bases to trimming and J lost 2 bases, with 17 bases between them. The chain's CDR3 is CASRRGGAGGNQPQHF. The CDR3 nucleotides are TGTGCCAGTAGACGAGGGGGGGCAGGAGGCAATCAGCCCCAGCATTTT.

This clonotype showed up many times. The chain couples TRBV27 to TRBJ2-1, with TRBD2 matching over 7 bases. The V gene end was trimmed by 3 bases and the J gene end by 5 bases; junction bases not matched to a gene: 7. This CDR3 is 15 amino acids long. In germline, CDR1 is MNHEY, CDR2 SMNVEV (reference sequence). The CDR3 here is CASSLLGGLDNEQFF. The CDR3 DNA sequence: TGTGCCAGCAGTTTGCTGGGAGGGCTGGACAATGAGCAGTTCTTC.

This clonotype was observed a few times. This rearrangement joins TRBV2 to TRBJ2-1; the D is unclear. V dropped 2 bases and J dropped 12 bases, with 14 bases sitting between them. The CDR3 has 13 residues. Germline CDR1 reads SNHLY; CDR2 reads FYNNEI. The CDR3 loop is CASSESASGRQFF. The CDR3 nucleotides are TGTGCCAGCAGTGAAAGCGCTTCTGGAAGGCAGTTCTTC.

The chain uses TRBV6-5 and TRBJ2-2; the match to TRBD1 covers 7 bases. The junction had 9 bases not matched to a gene; V was cut back by 4 bases and J by 1 base. This CDR3 spans 17 amino acids. Germline CDR1 and CDR2: MNHEY and SVGAGI. The CDR3 region has the DNA TGTGCCAGCAGTTCCAACGTGGACAGGAGGAACACCGGGGAGCTGTTTTTT. Encoded protein: CASSSNVDRRNTGELFF.

V is TRBV6-2 or TRBV6-3 and J is TRBJ2-1, with TRBD2 matching over 12 bases. This CDR3 region has 17 residues. From germline, CDR1 is MNHEY and CDR2 SVGEGT. V lost 4 bases to trimming and J lost 4 bases; unmatched junction nucleotides: 8. DNA of the CDR3: TGTGCCAGCAGTTCCGGACTAGCGGGGAACTATTACAATGAGCAGTTCTTC. As protein: CASSSGLAGNYYNEQFF.

This clonotype has more than one count but fewer than ten. The chain joins TRBV5-1 to TRBJ2-7; TRBD2 agrees at 11 bases. The germline V gene has CDR1 SGHRS and CDR2 YFSETQ. Trimming took 2 bases from V and 4 from J; bases not matched to a gene: 8. The CDR3 loop spans 16 amino acids. The CDR3 nucleotides read TGCGCCAGCAGCTTCACCGGGACTAGCGGCCCATACGAGCAGTACTTC. It translates to CASSFTGTSGPYEQYF. Filled out from reference TRBV5-1 and TRBJ2-7, the complete variable domain reads KAGVTQTPRYLIKTRGQQVTLSCSPISGHRSVSWYQQTPGQGLQFLFEYFSETQRNKGNFPGRFSGRQFSNSRSEMNVSTLELGDSALYLCASSFTGTSGPYEQYFGPGTRLTVT.

This clonotype occurred a few times. This chain links TRBV28 with TRBJ1-6, with 9 positions matching TRBD1. CDR1 and CDR2 from the germline V gene are MDHEN and SYDVKM. The CDR3 is 15 residues long. V shed 5 bases and J 5 bases; nucleotides not matched to a gene: 4. The CDR3 loop is CASSEGDRDNSPLHF. CDR3 in DNA: TGTGCCAGCAGTGAGGGGGACAGGGATAATTCACCCCTCCACTTT.

The chain links TRBV20-1 to TRBJ2-7, with D possibly TRBD1 on 5 matching bases. The germline V and J ends were trimmed by 3 bases and 0 bases, with 15 bases remaining between them. The CDR3 runs to 15 residues. Germline CDR1 and CDR2: DFQATT and SNEGSKA (reference sequence). CDR3 sequence reads: CSASWGATLSYEQYF. Written as DNA, the CDR3 is TGCAGTGCTAGTTGGGGCGCCACGCTCTCCTACGAGCAGTACTTC.

The rearrangement uses TRBV18 and TRBJ1-1; maybe TRBD1 (6 bases). The CDR3 length is 15 residues. Looked up from germline, CDR1 is KGHSH and CDR2 is LQKENI. Trimming took 3 bases from V and 1 from J, leaving 12 bases between them. The CDR3 sequence is CASSPIDRRNTEAFF. The CDR3 DNA reads TGTGCCAGCTCACCGATAGACAGGAGGAACACTGAAGCTTTCTTT.

This clonotype was seen only a few times. The chain links TRBV11-2 to TRBJ2-3; 16 positions agree with TRBD2. CDR3 size: 19 residues. Germline lookup yields CDR1 SGHAT and CDR2 FQNNGV. V lost 4 bases, J lost 1 base, and 8 bases stayed unmatched. This CDR3 is CASSYPPGLAGGRTDTQYF. The CDR3 DNA sequence: TGTGCCAGCAGCTACCCTCCGGGACTAGCGGGAGGGCGCACAGATACGCAGTATTTT.

This clonotype has more than one count but fewer than ten. J is TRBJ1-2 and V is TRBV20-1, with TRBD1 matching 8 bases. The CDR3 contains 13 residues. Germline loops: CDR1 DFQATT, CDR2 SNEGSKA (reference sequence). The junction had 3 bases not matched to a gene; V was cut back by 3 bases and J by 3 bases. The CDR3 sequence: CSARDREDYGYTF. CDR3 nucleotide sequence: TGCAGTGCTAGGGACAGGGAGGACTATGGCTACACCTTC.